This is a list of T cell receptor beta chains from one sample in a study of early T cells in non-severe SARS-CoV-2 infection. One entry per CDR3 protein results from TCRdb running MiXCR on the 5' RACE reads. The sample contains 80,000 or so distinct CDR3 sequences, around 16% of which appear only once. The sample comprised whole blood. These receptors all stem from an adult who was a healthcare worker with PCR-confirmed SARS-CoV-2 infection or an uninfected control (not recorded which). CDR3s include the opening cysteine and the closing phenylalanine or tryptophan. The D gene is left open where the match is weak. Size values are once, few and many counts, or a class for expanded clones, and some rows have none.

D	V	size	J	DNA	CDR3
-	TRBV7-6	-	TRBJ2-1	TGTGCCAGCAGCCAGGGGGGAGCGCCCACCGATGAGCAGTTCTTC	CASSQGGAPTDEQFF
-	TRBV6-6	-	TRBJ2-1	TGTGCCAGCAGTTACTCGACAGTTTACAATGAGCAGTTCTTC	CASSYSTVYNEQFF
-	TRBV12-3/TRBV12-4	few	TRBJ1-1	TGTGCCAGCAGGAGGGAGGTTCGGGGGACTGAAGCTTTCTTT	CASRREVRGTEAFF
TRBD1	TRBV7-8	-	TRBJ2-6	TGTGCCAGCAGCTTAGGGGGACAGCCGATCTCTGGGGCCAACGTCCTGACTTTC	CASSLGGQPISGANVLTF
-	TRBV11-2	many	TRBJ2-2	TGTGCCAGCAGCTTACTAGGGGAGCTGTTTTTT	CASSLLGELFF
TRBD2	TRBV5-4	-	TRBJ2-3	TGTGCCAGCAGCTTGGGAGCGGGAGAGGGGCCAGATACGCAGTATTTT	CASSLGAGEGPDTQYF
-	TRBV18	-	TRBJ2-2	TGTGCCAGCTCACCATACGCCGGGGAGCTGTTTTTT	CASSPYAGELFF
-	TRBV5-1	-	TRBJ1-2	TGCGCCAGCAGCTTAGGCGGGACGGCCCCTGACTACACCTTC	CASSLGGTAPDYTF
-	TRBV7-2	-	TRBJ2-5	TGTGCCAGCAGCCCATCCCCGGCGGAGACCCAGTACTTC	CASSPSPAETQYF
TRBD2	TRBV20-1	-	TRBJ2-5	TGCAGTGCTAGACATCCGGGACTAGCGGGAGTAGAGACCCAGTACTTC	CSARHPGLAGVETQYF
TRBD1	TRBV6-1	many	TRBJ2-7	TGTGCCAGCAGCGGGACAGGGGGTTTCTACGAGCAGTACTTC	CASSGTGGFYEQYF
-	TRBV7-2	many	TRBJ2-5	TGTGCCAGCAGCTTATGGGGAGGAGAGACCCAGTACTTC	CASSLWGGETQYF
-	TRBV29-1	many	TRBJ1-2	TGCAGCGCTGACATGGCTAACTATGGCTACACCTTC	CSADMANYGYTF
TRBD1	TRBV20-1	many	TRBJ1-1	TGCAGTGCTAGAGAGGTCCAGGGGGGCACTGAAGCTTTCTTT	CSAREVQGGTEAFF
-	TRBV6-1	few	TRBJ2-3	TGTGCCAGCACCCTAAGAGGGAGCACAGATACGCAGTATTTT	CASTLRGSTDTQYF
-	TRBV7-9	-	TRBJ2-1	TGTGCCAGCAGCTCGTCACGAGGGGTACCAGAGCAGTTCTTC	CASSSSRGVPEQFF
-	TRBV5-1	many	TRBJ1-4	TGCGCCAGCAGCCAGGGCCGGGGGCAAAATGAAAAACTGTTTTTT	CASSQGRGQNEKLFF
TRBD2	TRBV29-1	few	TRBJ2-3	TGCAGCGTTGGAATTAGCGGGAGAGTAGATACGCAGTATTTT	CSVGISGRVDTQYF
-	TRBV27	few	TRBJ2-5	TGTGCCAGCAGTTTCGCGCGCCAGGGACAAGAGACCCAGTACTTC	CASSFARQGQETQYF
-	TRBV20-1	-	TRBJ1-1	TGCAGTGCTGGTGACAGGAGGACTGAAGCTTTCTTT	CSAGDRRTEAFF
-	TRBV7-9	many	TRBJ1-2	TGTGCCAGCAGCCCCTCCGGGGGAGCTAACTATGGCTACACCTTC	CASSPSGGANYGYTF
-	TRBV2	-	TRBJ2-1	TGTGCCAGCTCCGGGATGGGCTACAATGAGCAGTTCTTC	CASSGMGYNEQFF
-	TRBV19	few	TRBJ2-2	TGTGCCAGTAGTATACCCGGGTTATGGGAGCTGTTTTTT	CASSIPGLWELFF
TRBD2	TRBV10-3	few	TRBJ2-7	TGTGCCATTTTGAAACTAGCGGGAGGCTTCTACGAGCAGTACTTC	CAILKLAGGFYEQYF
-	TRBV5-1	-	TRBJ1-2	TGCGCCAGCAGCTTGGGACTATCTAACTATGGCTACACCTTC	CASSLGLSNYGYTF
-	TRBV3-1	many	TRBJ2-7	TGTGCCAGCAGCCAGCCCACGGACGGTAGGGTCTACGAGCAGTACTTC	CASSQPTDGRVYEQYF
-	TRBV4-1	many	TRBJ2-2	TGCGCCAGCAGCCAAGCCCGAGGCCAGACGCTGTCGGCCGGGGAGCTGTTTTTT	CASSQARGQTLSAGELFF
TRBD1	TRBV5-5	-	TRBJ2-7	TGTGCCAGCAGCTACCGGACAGGGGAGCCCGAGCAGTACTTC	CASSYRTGEPEQYF
-	TRBV19	-	TRBJ1-3	TGTGCCAGTAGTATGGTCCGCCTGAGCTCTGGAAACACCATATATTTT	CASSMVRLSSGNTIYF
-	TRBV28	many	TRBJ2-4	TGTGCCAGCAGTTTAGAGGTTCTAGCCAAAAACATTCAGTACTTC	CASSLEVLAKNIQYF
-	TRBV7-2	-	TRBJ1-2	TGTGCCAGCAGCCCGCCCTTCCCCTACACCTTC	CASSPPFPYTF
TRBD2	TRBV7-9	-	TRBJ2-1	TGTGCCAGCAGCTTAGGAAGCGGGAGCGATGAGCAGTTCTTC	CASSLGSGSDEQFF
-	TRBV11-2	-	TRBJ1-1	TGTGCCAGCAGCTTAGGAGGGTCAGGAGCTTTCTTT	CASSLGGSGAFF
TRBD1	TRBV28	few	TRBJ1-5	TGTGCCAGCACCTTTCGGGGGACAGGGGCCAATCAGCCCCAGCATTTT	CASTFRGTGANQPQHF
-	TRBV3-1	few	TRBJ2-7	TGTGCCAGCGTGGACAGCTCCTACGAGCAGTACTTC	CASVDSSYEQYF
-	TRBV20-1	-	TRBJ2-2	TGCAGTGCTAGAGAGGGCGACCAAAACACCGGGGAGCTGTTTTTT	CSAREGDQNTGELFF
TRBD1	TRBV27	many	TRBJ2-1	TGTGCCAGCAGTCGGACAGGGCTGAATGAGCAGTTCTTC	CASSRTGLNEQFF
-	TRBV4-2	many	TRBJ1-5	TGTGCCAGCAGCCAAGGCGAACAGAATAATCAGCCCCAGCATTTT	CASSQGEQNNQPQHF
-	TRBV3-1	-	TRBJ1-6	TGTGCCAGCAGCCATCGGGGGGAAAGGAATTCACCCCTCCACTTT	CASSHRGERNSPLHF
TRBD1	TRBV7-9	-	TRBJ1-1	TGTGCCAGCAGCTACAGACAGGGCGCTGAAGCTTTCTTT	CASSYRQGAEAFF
TRBD1	TRBV20-1	few	TRBJ2-3	TGCAGTGCTAGGCCTGGGACAGGGGGCAGAGATACGCAGTATTTT	CSARPGTGGRDTQYF
-	TRBV7-2	-	TRBJ1-2	TGTGCCAGCAGCTTAACCCCGTTAGGCTATGGCTACACCTTC	CASSLTPLGYGYTF
-	TRBV4-1	many	TRBJ1-5	TGCGCCAGCAGCCAAGAGGAGAGCAATCAGCCCCAGCATTTT	CASSQEESNQPQHF
-	TRBV20-1	-	TRBJ2-1	TGCAGTGCTAGTAGGGACCCCTCCCTCCGGGAGCAGTTCTTC	CSASRDPSLREQFF
TRBD2	TRBV11-3	few	TRBJ2-7	TGTGCCAGCAGCTCGGGACTAGCGGGAGTAGACTACGAGCAGTACTTC	CASSSGLAGVDYEQYF
-	TRBV20-1	-	TRBJ1-5	TGCAGTGCTTCTGGTGGGCCCCAGCCCCAGCATTTT	CSASGGPQPQHF
-	TRBV9	many	TRBJ2-7	TGTGCCAGCAGCGAGTGGGGAAGCTCCTACGAGCAGTACTTC	CASSEWGSSYEQYF
-	TRBV4-1	few	TRBJ2-7	TGCGCCAGCAGCCAACTTTTACAGGGTGGGGAGCAGTACTTC	CASSQLLQGGEQYF
TRBD1	TRBV29-1	few	TRBJ2-1	TGCAGCGTTGAGTTACAGGGGGAGCAGTTCTTC	CSVELQGEQFF
-	TRBV27	-	TRBJ2-4	TGTGCCAGCAGTTTGGTTGGGAAAAAAAACATTCAGTACTTC	CASSLVGKKNIQYF
TRBD2	TRBV11-3	many	TRBJ2-1	TGTGCCAGCAGCTCCTTCGGCGGGAGATCCTACAATGAGCAGTTCTTC	CASSSFGGRSYNEQFF
-	TRBV7-3	-	TRBJ2-5	TGTGCCAGCAGCCTATCCGGGACAAGTGAGACCCAGTACTTC	CASSLSGTSETQYF
-	TRBV24-1	-	TRBJ2-1	TGTGCCACCAGTGATTTTACGGGGTCCCCTTACAATGAGCAGTTCTTC	CATSDFTGSPYNEQFF
-	TRBV11-2	few	TRBJ2-5	TGTGCCAGCAGCTTGACCTACCCCTCAGAGACCCAGTACTTC	CASSLTYPSETQYF
TRBD1	TRBV19	few	TRBJ1-5	TGTGCCAGTAGTATGGGACAGGGGCTCAGGCAGCCCCAGCATTTT	CASSMGQGLRQPQHF
-	TRBV27	-	TRBJ1-1	TGTGCCAGCAGTCCCGCCCGGGACATCCTTACGAACACTGAAGCTTTCTTT	CASSPARDILTNTEAFF
-	TRBV29-1	-	TRBJ1-3	TGCAGCGTTGGATGGAGCTCTGGAAACACCATATATTTT	CSVGWSSGNTIYF
-	TRBV12-3/TRBV12-4	-	TRBJ2-3	TGTGCCAGCATCCGATCCTGGCGAGGAGGAGATACGCAGTATTTT	CASIRSWRGGDTQYF